The 20 T cell receptor beta chains given below trace back to one sample, sequenced in a study of blood T cell repertoires in COVID-19 (dated by TCRdb to 2019 to 2021). Library preparation used the immunoSEQ multiplex PCR assay. The clones in this table, taken by TCRdb from immuneACCESS, are in-frame only. Not every clone is retained; where verified, under half of the shortfall comes from an unresolved V gene, and the cause of the rest is unknown. The sample table lists about 300,000 clones, about 89% of them with a count of one. Together, the top ten hold nearly 6.5% of the sample. The specimen sequenced was peripheral blood. These receptors came from a man aged 18 to 29 who had recovered from COVID-19.

The chain uses TRBV27 and TRBJ2-2; D perhaps matches TRBD2 (5 bases). Germline values: CDR1 MNHEY, CDR2 SMNVEV (reference sequence). Between the trimmed V and J ends, which lost 5 bases and 3 bases, there was a span of 19 bases. The CDR3 runs to 17 residues. The CDR3 nucleotides read TGTGCCAGCAGTCCCTATGGGAGACAAGGACACACCGGGGAGCTGTTTTTT. This sequence encodes CASSPYGRQGHTGELFF.

Only one count was recorded for this clone. V gene TRBV6-5 combines with J gene TRBJ2-7, with 9 bases aligning to TRBD1. The germline gives CDR1 MNHEY, CDR2 SVGAGI. The CDR3 runs 13 residues. The J segment lost 6 bases and the V segment lost 6 bases, leaving 6 bases of the junction unmatched. As DNA, the CDR3 is TGTGCCAGCAGAGGGGGACAGGGACGCGAGCAGTACTTC. Its protein is CASRGGQGREQYF.

V is TRBV2 and J is TRBJ2-5; maybe TRBD1 (7 bases). The V gene's germline CDR1 is SNHLY and CDR2 FYNNEI. The CDR3 contains 15 residues. V was pared by 6 bases and J by 5 bases, with 19 bases between. In nucleotides, the CDR3 is TGTGCCAGCAGCGTAAGACAGGGAGGAGGCGAGACCCAGTACTTC. This codes for CASSVRQGGGETQYF.

This sequence joins TRBV18 and TRBJ1-2; D not certain. This CDR3 region has 14 residues. The V gene's germline CDR1 is KGHSH and CDR2 LQKENI. The V and J ends lost 2 bases and 4 bases respectively, with 11 bases between them. DNA of the CDR3: TGTGCCAGCTCACCAGGTAGTCTCGGCTATGGCTACACCTTC. Amino acid sequence: CASSPGSLGYGYTF.

This chain joins TRBV3-1 (or the pseudogene TRBV3-2) and TRBJ2-2; 11 bases are shared with TRBD2. Unmatched junction bases numbered 2, after V lost 3 bases and J lost 2 bases. Germline values: CDR1 LGHDT, CDR2 YNNKEL (reference sequence). The CDR3 runs to 16 residues. CDR3 in DNA: TGTGCCAGCAGCCATAGACTAGCGGGAAACACCGGGGAGCTGTTTTTT. It translates to CASSHRLAGNTGELFF.

The gene calls are TRBV27 and TRBJ1-5, with D hard to call. Per the germline V gene, CDR1 is MNHEY and CDR2 is SMNVEV (reference sequence). V lost 1 base, J lost 0 bases, and 13 bases lay in between. The CDR3 is 17 residues long. For the CDR3, the DNA is TGTGCCAGCAGTTTATTAGTTCCCGATTATAGCAATCAGCCCCAGCATTTT. Its protein is CASSLLVPDYSNQPQHF.

In DNA form, the CDR3 reads TGTGCCAGCAGCTTGGGGAGCGCGAGCTCCTACAATGAGCAGTTCTTC. It specifies CASSLGSASSYNEQFF. The V and J genes are TRBV5-6 and TRBJ2-1; D is undetermined. The CDR3 consists of 16 residues. Germline V CDR1 and CDR2: SGHDT, YYEEEE. Trimming took off 0 bases at V and 0 bases at J, with 10 bases between the two ends.

The rearrangement joins TRBV19 to TRBJ1-2; no definite D call. V was clipped by 3 bases and J by 5 bases, with 7 bases between them. The CDR3 length is 12 residues. Germline V gene lookup returns CDR1 LNHDA and CDR2 SQIVND (reference sequence). The DNA for the CDR3 is TGTGCCAGTAGTATTCGGACTTATGGCTACACCTTC. Translation gives CASSIRTYGYTF.

The genes are TRBV9 and TRBJ2-3; maybe TRBD2 (5 bases). Trimming removed 0 bases from V and 2 bases from J, with 10 bases in between. The CDR3 length is 15 residues. The V gene's germline CDR1 is SGDLS and CDR2 YYNGEE. The CDR3 here is CASSVGGDTTDTQYF. CDR3 bases: TGTGCCAGCAGCGTAGGGGGAGACACCACAGATACGCAGTATTTT.

The genes are TRBV5-4 and TRBJ2-7; the D gene is possibly TRBD1 (5 bases). The ends were cut back, 3 bases at V and 0 bases at J, with 19 bases in the middle. The CDR3 contains 17 residues. Germline loops: CDR1 SGHNT, CDR2 YYREEE (reference sequence). The CDR3 nucleotides are TGTGCCAGCAGCTCTCGTTTGGAAGGGGCCATCTCCTACGAGCAGTACTTC. It yields the protein CASSSRLEGAISYEQYF.

The rearrangement links TRBV7-9 to TRBJ2-3; a weak D match, TRBD1 (6 bases). The CDR3 covers 16 residues. Trimming cost V 1 base and J 4 bases, with 15 bases left between them. Germline V gene lookup returns CDR1 SEHNR and CDR2 FQNEAQ (reference sequence). The CDR3 sequence: CASSLGGGPHPDTQYF. The CDR3 DNA is TGTGCCAGCAGCTTAGGAGGGGGTCCTCACCCAGATACGCAGTATTTT.

The CDR3 coding sequence is TGTGCCAGCAGCTTAGTATGGCAGGGGAACTATGGCTACACCTTC. It yields the protein CASSLVWQGNYGYTF. The chain recombines TRBV7-9 with TRBJ1-2, with a tentative D call TRBD1 (6 bases). The CDR3 has 15 amino acids. In germline, CDR1 is SEHNR, CDR2 FQNEAQ (reference sequence). Trimming took 1 base from V and 2 from J, leaving 11 bases between them.

This clone was detected only once. The chain is built from TRBV5-1 and TRBJ1-6, with 7 bases lining up with TRBD1. CDR3 length: 14 amino acids. Germline CDR1 reads SGHRS; CDR2 reads YFSETQ. J lost 7 bases, V lost 2 bases, and 3 bases had no gene match. DNA of the CDR3: TGCGCCAGCAGCTTTACAGGGGCAAATTCACCCCTCCACTTT. Translation gives CASSFTGANSPLHF. Using reference TRBV5-1 and TRBJ1-6 for the parts outside the CDR3, the full variable domain is KAGVTQTPRYLIKTRGQQVTLSCSPISGHRSVSWYQQTPGQGLQFLFEYFSETQRNKGNFPGRFSGRQFSNSRSEMNVSTLELGDSALYLCASSFTGANSPLHFGNGTRLTVT.

About this clone itself: The same CDR3 can be traced to other DNA sequences in this sample. The chain joins TRBV6-5 to TRBJ2-5, with D possibly matching TRBD1 (6 bases). Deletions cut 2 bases from V and 2 bases from J, with 12 bases between. The germline V gene encodes CDR1 MNHEY and CDR2 SVGAGI. This CDR3 has 15 residues. DNA for the CDR3: TGTGCCAGCAGTTACCAGCAGGGGACGCAAGAGACCCAGTACTTC. The encoded protein is CASSYQQGTQETQYF.

This clone was seen a few times. This rearrangement joins TRBV2 to TRBJ1-6, with D maybe TRBD1 (6 bases). The V gene's germline CDR1 is SNHLY and CDR2 FYNNEI. This CDR3 is 15 amino acids long. The V end lost 6 bases, the J end lost 9 bases, and 18 bases lay between the germline ends. The CDR3 spells CASRPPAGAGSPLHF. The CDR3 DNA is TGTGCCAGCAGACCCCCGGCAGGGGCCGGTTCACCCCTCCACTTT.

This chain links TRBV5-5 with TRBJ1-2, with a weak D call TRBD1 (6 bases). The ends were cut back, 4 bases at V and 7 bases at J, with 17 bases in the middle. Germline values: CDR1 SGHKS, CDR2 YYEKEE (reference sequence). This CDR3 spans 14 amino acids. The CDR3 here is CASSPDGGRGGYTF. CDR3 in DNA: TGTGCCAGCAGCCCGGACGGGGGGCGCGGTGGCTACACCTTC. Based on the CDR3 plus reference TRBV5-5 and TRBJ1-2, the full variable domain is DAGVTQSPTHLIKTRGQQVTLRCSPISGHKSVSWYQQVLGQGPQFIFQYYEKEERGRGNFPDRFSARQFPNYSSELNVNALLLGDSALYLCASSPDGGRGGYTFGSGTRLTVV.

V usage is TRBV18 and J usage is TRBJ1-4, with a tentative D call TRBD1 (5 bases). Trimming shortened V by 5 bases and J by 6 bases, and 10 bases separated the two germline ends. CDR3 length: 13 residues. Germline V CDR1 and CDR2: KGHSH, LQKENI. CDR3 amino acids: CASSKQQDEKLFF. The CDR3 coding sequence is TGTGCCAGCTCAAAACAACAGGATGAAAAACTGTTTTTT.

The V gene is TRBV5-1, the J gene TRBJ2-5, with 9 bases matching TRBD1. The CDR3 is 15 amino acids. Germline V gene data show CDR1 as SGHRS and CDR2 as YFSETQ. V shed 3 bases and J 5 bases; nucleotides not matched to a gene: 8. DNA of the CDR3: TGCGCCAGCAGCTGGGAGGGACAGGGATTTGAGACCCAGTACTTC. Translation gives CASSWEGQGFETQYF.

V and J are TRBV7-8 and TRBJ1-6, with 8 bases identical to TRBD1. The length of the CDR3 is 14 residues. CDR1 and CDR2 from the germline V gene are SGHVS and FQNEAQ. V gave up 1 base and J gave up 11 bases; unmatched junction bases: 4. The CDR3 here is CASSLGTGYAPLHF. DNA for the CDR3: TGTGCCAGCAGCTTAGGGACAGGGTATGCACCCCTCCACTTT. Drawing the rest from reference TRBV7-8 and TRBJ1-6, the complete variable domain is GAGVSQSPRYKVAKRGQDVALRCDPISGHVSLFWYQQALGQGPEFLTYFQNEAQLDKSGLPSDRFFAERPEGSVSTLKIQRTQQEDSAVYLCASSLGTGYAPLHFGNGTRLTVT.

The V call is TRBV4-1, the J call TRBJ2-2, with TRBD1 identical over 9 bases. V lost 7 bases and J lost 6; bases outside the gene matches: 3. This CDR3 has 13 amino acids. The germline V gene has CDR1 MGHRA and CDR2 YSYEKL. The DNA of the CDR3 is TGCGCCAGCAAACAGGGGGCATCCGGGGAGCTGTTTTTT. It is translated as CASKQGASGELFF.